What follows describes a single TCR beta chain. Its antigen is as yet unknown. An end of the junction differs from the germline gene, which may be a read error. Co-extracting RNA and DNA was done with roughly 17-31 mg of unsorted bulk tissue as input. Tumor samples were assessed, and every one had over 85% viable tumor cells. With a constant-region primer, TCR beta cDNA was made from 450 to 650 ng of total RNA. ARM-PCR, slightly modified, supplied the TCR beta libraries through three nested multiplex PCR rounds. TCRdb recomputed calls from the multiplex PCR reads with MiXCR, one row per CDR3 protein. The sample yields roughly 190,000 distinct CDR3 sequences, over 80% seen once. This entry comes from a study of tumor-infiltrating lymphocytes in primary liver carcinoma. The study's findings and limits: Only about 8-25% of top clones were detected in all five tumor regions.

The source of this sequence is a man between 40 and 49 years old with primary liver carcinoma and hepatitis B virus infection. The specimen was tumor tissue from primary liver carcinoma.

The chain's CDR3 is CASSDSSRQETQYF. The CDR3 coding sequence is TGCGCCAGTAGTGATAGTTCCAGACAAGAGACCCAGTACTTC. The rearrangement links TRBV10-2 to TRBJ2-5; unclear D gene. Per germline, CDR1 WSHSY and CDR2 SAAADI. The CDR3 runs to 14 residues.